This TCR beta chain was sequenced in a study of CXCR3-negative and CXCR3-positive naive CD8 T cells. Study information: Per library, roughly 1.5 +/- 0.3 million reads; around 150 million TRB reads overall.

Naive CD8+ T cells showed a CD45RO-CCR7+CD27+CD95- phenotype. Germline V gene data show CDR1 as SGHDT and CDR2 as YYEEEE. The CDR3 spans 13 residues. Points on this clonotype: Its antigen is currently unknown.

General study points: CXCR3-positive naive cells carried more hydrophobic TRB CDR3s than CXCR3-negative ones. Surface CD5 matched across naive subsets, and TRB CDR3 properties served to infer TCR strength. Diversity proved comparably high across both naive subsets and much lower in memory CD8+ cells.

Carrying UMI labels, the TRB cDNA libraries were prepared through 5' RACE. TCRdb re-analyzed the 5' RACE reads; it lists each CDR3 protein once, without DNA. This sample's table reports more than 80,000 distinct CDR3 sequences. The sequenced sample consisted of naive CXCR3+ CD8+ T cells from blood. The subset was: CD45RO-CCR7+CD27+CD95- naive CD8+ T cells expressing CXCR3 (TNR3+). The rearrangement links TRBV5-6 to TRBJ2-7; the TRBD1 assignment by TCRdb is unverifiable without DNA. This receptor was taken from a human donor in good health. Some clones in this sample may be carry-over from other donors' samples. The chain's CDR3 is CASSDGTISEQYF.